The rows below give T cell receptor beta chains drawn from one sample of a study of cytomegalovirus exposure and HLA in healthy donors. Using immunoSEQ multiplex PCR, the repertoire was profiled, and TCRdb retains in-frame clones only, with some absent. The sample comprises 130,000 or so clones, about 81% of which are singletons, and roughly 9.3% rests with the top ten. Specimen: PBMCs. These TCRs come from a woman in her forties or fifties in good health and CMV-seropositive. Both conserved end residues are part of each CDR3.

j_call v_call cdr3_aa
TRBJ2-1 TRBV6-6 CASSSNTGDEQFF
TRBJ1-5 TRBV4-3 CASSQDRSGRPQHF
TRBJ1-4 TRBV15 CATSREGGGGEKLFF
TRBJ2-5 TRBV30 CAWSTPGETQYF
TRBJ2-7 TRBV6-5 CASRSRRGPGEQYF
TRBJ1-6 TRBV11-3 CASSLFRGLQSPLHF
TRBJ2-1 TRBV6-1 CASSEARVLRRWKQFF
TRBJ2-7 TRBV11-2 CASSRNSGRSIREQYF
TRBJ2-7 TRBV9 CASSVASAFLPGSNEQYF
TRBJ2-2 TRBV7-9 CASSLTSGSKNTGELFF
TRBJ1-1 TRBV21-1 CASSKALAGPDLGTEVFF
TRBJ1-5 TRBV7-8 CASSSWTGSRNQPQHF
TRBJ2-5 TRBV10-3 CAIRAESTQYF
TRBJ2-2 TRBV7-9 CASSPSVNTGELFF
TRBJ2-2 TRBV5-1 CASSLEFVAAANTGELFF
TRBJ2-7 TRBV4-3 CASSQDGPGTSGTYEQYF
TRBJ2-3 TRBV6-1 CASSEGQGAADTQYF
TRBJ2-6 TRBV30 CAWSGGGSGANVLTF
TRBJ1-5 TRBV11-2 CASSLDRMGLRNQPQHF
TRBJ2-1 TRBV5-1 CASSSGQLLDEQFF
TRBJ1-5 TRBV30 CAWSGREANQPQHF
TRBJ1-5 TRBV11-3 CASSLDREVYQPQHF
TRBJ2-5 TRBV7-8 CASSFGLAGARGEETQYF